The 7 T cell receptor beta chains below come from one sample, sequenced in a study of T cell responses to AZD1222 COVID-19 vaccine. Generated by immunoSEQ multiplex PCR, the TCRdb table keeps only in-frame clones and is missing some. In the table there are 90,000 to 120,000 clones, 70% to 90% of which are singletons. The material sequenced was peripheral blood, taken 28 days after the second AZD1222 dose. Receptor source: an adult who received the AZD1222 COVID-19 vaccine.

The rearrangement joins TRBV9 to TRBJ2-3; no reliable D call. The germline V gene encodes CDR1 SGDLS and CDR2 YYNGEE. With 0 bases removed from V and 3 bases from J, the gap between germline ends came to 5 bases. There are 13 residues in the CDR3. DNA of the CDR3: TGTGCCAGCAGCGTAGCAGTTACAGATACGCAGTATTTT. Amino acid sequence: CASSVAVTDTQYF.

This chain uses TRBV18 with TRBJ1-5; TRBD1 agrees at 8 bases. V lost 1 base and J lost 2; bases outside the gene matches: 4. This CDR3 comprises 16 residues. Looked up from germline, CDR1 is KGHSH and CDR2 is LQKENI. The CDR3 nucleotides read TGTGCCAGCTCACCACGGACAGGGTCGGGCAATCAGCCCCAGCATTTT. Protein: CASSPRTGSGNQPQHF.

The chain uses TRBV13 and TRBJ1-4, with D perhaps TRBD1 (5 bases). The CDR3 is made up of 14 amino acids. The germline CDR1 and CDR2 sequences are PRHDT and FYEKMQ (reference sequence). Trimming cost V 5 bases and J 5 bases, with 12 bases left between them. CDR3 amino acids: CASSVTAVNEKLFF. In DNA, the CDR3 is TGTGCCAGCAGCGTGACAGCGGTAAATGAAAAACTGTTTTTT.

The chain uses TRBV27 and TRBJ1-5; unclear D gene. The CDR3 spans 9 residues. Germline values: CDR1 MNHEY, CDR2 SMNVEV (reference sequence). The V gene lost 8 bases and the J gene lost 5 bases, with 1 base spanning the gap. CDR3 sequence: CASDQPQHF. The CDR3 nucleotides read TGTGCCAGCGATCAGCCCCAGCATTTT.

The chain couples TRBV30 to TRBJ2-2, with D perhaps being TRBD1 or TRBD2 (5 bases each). Trimming removed 3 bases from V and 6 bases from J, with 14 bases in between. Germline assignment: CDR1 GTSNPN and CDR2 SVGIG (reference sequence). The CDR3 loop spans 14 amino acids. The CDR3 nucleotides read TGTGCCTGGAGAGATAGAGGGGTGGCCGGGGAGCTGTTTTTT. The encoded protein is CAWRDRGVAGELFF.

This chain joins TRBV6-5 and TRBJ1-2; D is unclear. The CDR3 totals 13 residues. V was cut by 7 bases and J by 3 bases, with 12 bases left in between. The germline V gene encodes CDR1 MNHEY and CDR2 SVGAGI. DNA for the CDR3: TGTGCCAGCAAGCGCACAGCCCACTATGGCTACACCTTC. It codes for CASKRTAHYGYTF.

The rearrangement uses TRBV27 and TRBJ2-2, with TRBD2 identical over 11 bases. J lost 6 bases, V lost 3 bases, and 6 bases had no gene match. Germline V gene lookup returns CDR1 MNHEY and CDR2 SMNVEV (reference sequence). The CDR3 spans 16 residues. The CDR3: CASSFSGRALAGELFF. CDR3 nucleotide sequence: TGTGCCAGCAGTTTTAGCGGGAGGGCCCTCGCCGGGGAGCTGTTTTTT.